The next 21 T cell receptor beta chains were all read from a single sample in a study of graft-versus-host responses after intestinal transplantation. Measured with immunoSEQ multiplex PCR; TCRdb has only the in-frame clones, and not every one. The sample includes tens of thousands of clones, about 90% of them seen just once. These receptors are not linked to any known antigen. The sequencing here drew on unstimulated CD8+ T cells sorted from spleen or lymph node cells, taken before intestinal transplant. Every receptor here comes from a human donor who received an intestinal transplant.

This clone was counted a single time. This chain joins TRBV7-9 and TRBJ2-1, with unresolved D. The CDR3 covers 15 residues. Germline V gene lookup returns CDR1 SEHNR and CDR2 FQNEAQ (reference sequence). V lost 2 bases and J lost 5, with 13 bases in between. The CDR3 region is CASSLSEREDNEQFF. CDR3 bases: TGTGCCAGCAGCTTATCCGAGAGAGAAGACAATGAGCAGTTCTTC.

The genes are TRBV9 and TRBJ2-7, with 8 bases identical to TRBD2. J gave up 5 bases and V 3 bases, and 7 bases lay outside the gene matches. CDR3 size: 14 residues. Looked up from germline, CDR1 is SGDLS and CDR2 is YYNGEE. The CDR3 spells CASSASGGQDEQYF. CDR3 nucleotide sequence: TGTGCCAGCAGCGCCTCGGGGGGGCAGGACGAGCAGTACTTC.

The chain joins TRBV29-1 to TRBJ1-3; 7 bases match TRBD1. Germline V gene data show CDR1 as SQVTM and CDR2 as ANQGSEA. This CDR3 contains 11 residues. The CDR3 sequence is CSGTDGNTIYF. CDR3 DNA sequence: TGCAGTGGGACAGACGGAAACACCATATATTTT.

This sequence joins TRBV9 and TRBJ1-3; D gene unclear. CDR3 length: 14 amino acids. V was shortened by 3 bases and J by 1 base, with 8 bases between the two germline ends. CDR1 SGDLS and CDR2 YYNGEE come from the germline V gene. Here the CDR3 reads CASSGAGSGNTIYF. In DNA, the CDR3 is TGTGCCAGCAGCGGTGCGGGGTCTGGAAACACCATATATTTT.

The chain is built from TRBV28 and TRBJ2-1, with 10 bases lining up with TRBD2. The CDR3 is 18 residues long. V shed 3 bases, J shed 6 bases, and the junction held 14 bases outside the gene matches. Germline-derived CDR1 and CDR2 are MDHEN and SYDVKM. Here the CDR3 DNA reads TGTGCCAGCAGTTTTCCACCTGGACTAGCGGAGGTGTCCAATGAGCAGTTCTTC. Translating it yields CASSFPPGLAEVSNEQFF.

The V gene is TRBV6-1, the J gene TRBJ2-7, with 7 bases matching TRBD1. Germline-derived CDR1 and CDR2 are MNHNS and SASEGT. The CDR3 has 13 amino acids. Unmatched junction bases numbered 4, after V lost 4 bases and J lost 4 bases. The CDR3, as DNA: TGTGCCAGCAGTGGGTGGACAGGTTACGAGCAGTACTTC. It encodes CASSGWTGYEQYF.

The genes are TRBV6-6 and TRBJ2-7; 9 bases match TRBD2. With V trimmed by 4 bases and J by 0 bases, 4 bases remained unmatched. Germline loops: CDR1 MNHNY, CDR2 SVGAGI (reference sequence). This CDR3 is 15 amino acids long. The CDR3 DNA follows: TGTGCCAGCAGTTCGAGGACTAGCGCCTCCTACGAGCAGTACTTC. Amino acid sequence: CASSSRTSASYEQYF.

The chain combines TRBV6-5 with TRBJ2-7; perhaps TRBD1 as D (6 bases). The CDR3 loop spans 15 amino acids. Germline V CDR1 and CDR2: MNHEY, SVGAGI. V was clipped by 6 bases and J by 5 bases, with 20 bases between them. The CDR3 DNA is TGTGCCAGCAGCCCTACCCGTGACAGGACCCACGAGCAGTACTTC. It yields the protein CASSPTRDRTHEQYF.

The chain combines TRBV2 with TRBJ2-7; possible D gene TRBD1, 5 bases. This CDR3 is built from 17 residues. Germline V gene lookup returns CDR1 SNHLY and CDR2 FYNNEI. Trimming took off 2 bases at V and 0 bases at J, with 17 bases between the two ends. The CDR3 DNA reads as TGTGCCAGCAGTGAAAGGGGTGTGAAGGCAAGCTCCTACGAGCAGTACTTC. This gives the protein CASSERGVKASSYEQYF.

The rearrangement joins TRBV5-1 to TRBJ1-4; a weak D match, TRBD1 (5 bases). CDR1 SGHRS and CDR2 YFSETQ come from the germline V gene. This CDR3 region has 16 residues. V was shortened by 3 bases and J by 2 bases, with 14 bases between the two germline ends. This CDR3 reads CASSSGEGHTNEKLFF. CDR3 in DNA: TGCGCCAGCAGCTCGGGGGAGGGCCATACTAATGAAAAACTGTTTTTT.

The chain has TRBV11-2 and TRBJ2-1; 11 bases agree with TRBD2. V lost 2 bases to trimming and J lost 11 bases; unmatched junction nucleotides: 8. The CDR3 totals 15 residues. The germline CDR1 and CDR2 sequences are SGHAT and FQNNGV. DNA for the CDR3: TGTGCCAGCAGCTTAATTAGCGGGGGGGCCTTCAAGCAGTTCTTC. Amino acid sequence: CASSLISGGAFKQFF.

The V call is TRBV28, the J call TRBJ2-7; 9 bases line up with TRBD1. The germline gives CDR1 MDHEN, CDR2 SYDVKM. This CDR3 region has 13 residues. The junction had 3 bases not matched to a gene; V was cut back by 4 bases and J by 5 bases. CDR3 nucleotide sequence: TGTGCCAGCAGTTATACAGGGGGCGACGAGCAGTACTTC. Protein sequence: CASSYTGGDEQYF.

The J gene is TRBJ2-7, the V gene TRBV29-1, with D maybe TRBD2 (5 bases). Trimming pared 6 bases from V and 5 bases from J, leaving 17 bases between. The CDR3 is made up of 13 amino acids. Per germline, CDR1 SQVTM and CDR2 ANQGSEA. CDR3 loop: CSVRPSRGNEQYF. For the CDR3, the DNA is TGCAGCGTCCGGCCCTCCCGGGGAAACGAGCAGTACTTC.

This chain links TRBV5-5 with TRBJ1-1; D uncertain. The CDR3 is 12 amino acids. The germline V gene has CDR1 SGHKS and CDR2 YYEKEE (reference sequence). V was pared by 1 base and J by 4 bases, with 5 bases between. The CDR3 here is CASSLRGTEAFF. CDR3 nucleotide sequence: TGTGCCAGCAGCTTGCGAGGCACTGAAGCTTTCTTT.

The chain uses TRBV6-1 and TRBJ1-2; TRBD1 is a possible D gene (5 bases). Germline CDR1 is MNHNS and CDR2 is SASEGT. Trimming removed 4 bases at V and 4 bases at J, with 19 bases between. The CDR3 contains 16 residues. The CDR3: CASSGDIEGVLYGYTF. The CDR3 DNA reads TGTGCCAGCAGTGGAGACATAGAAGGGGTTCTCTATGGCTACACCTTC.

V and J are TRBV5-1 and TRBJ2-1; 10 nucleotides line up with TRBD2. Trimming removed 0 bases from V and 7 bases from J; junction bases left unmatched: 4. Per germline, CDR1 SGHRS and CDR2 YFSETQ. CDR3 length equals 15 residues. The CDR3 DNA is TGCGCCAGCAGCTTGGGGCTAGCGGGGGTGAATGAGCAGTTCTTC. Its translation is CASSLGLAGVNEQFF.

The V gene is TRBV7-3, the J gene TRBJ2-3, with TRBD2 as a possible D gene (6 bases). CDR1 and CDR2 (germline): SGHTA, FQGTGA. Deletions cut 5 bases from V and 8 bases from J, with 14 bases between. CDR3 length equals 13 residues. The CDR3 bases are TGTGCCAGCAGCCCCGGACTACCCGCTACGCAGTATTTT. As protein: CASSPGLPATQYF.

This clone was seen just once. This chain links TRBV28 with TRBJ1-6; D is ambiguous. Trimming removed 5 bases at V and 4 bases at J, with 27 bases between. The CDR3 sequence is 20 residues long. Germline V gene data show CDR1 as MDHEN and CDR2 as SYDVKM. The DNA of the CDR3 is TGTGCCAGCAGTCCCAGCGGACTAGTGGACGGGTTTAAGTATAATTCACCCCTCCACTTT. Translated: CASSPSGLVDGFKYNSPLHF.

The chain links TRBV7-9 to TRBJ2-3, with 8 positions matching TRBD1. This CDR3 has 14 residues. Germline lookup yields CDR1 SEHNR and CDR2 FQNEAQ (reference sequence). V shed 4 bases, J shed 9 bases, and the junction held 9 bases outside the gene matches. Here the CDR3 reads CASSSGSGQGTQYF. The CDR3 DNA sequence: TGTGCCAGCAGCTCGGGATCCGGACAGGGCACGCAGTATTTT. Variable domain in full (rest from reference TRBV7-9 and TRBJ2-3): DTGVSQNPRHKITKRGQNVTFRCDPISEHNRLYWYRQTLGQGPEFLTYFQNEAQLEKSRLLSDRFSAERPKGSFSTLEIQRTEQGDSAMYLCASSSGSGQGTQYFGPGTRLTVL.

V usage is TRBV5-5 and J usage is TRBJ2-6, with 8 bases matching TRBD2. Germline loops: CDR1 SGHKS, CDR2 YYEKEE (reference sequence). The V gene end was trimmed by 4 bases and the J gene end by 2 bases; junction bases not matched to a gene: 5. The CDR3 sequence is 16 residues long. CDR3 in amino acids: CASSHWRGAGANVLTF. For the CDR3, the DNA is TGTGCCAGCAGCCACTGGCGGGGGGCTGGGGCCAACGTCCTGACTTTC.

This sequence joins TRBV5-1 and TRBJ2-1, with 7 bases lining up with TRBD2. CDR1 is SGHRS, CDR2 YFSETQ, per germline. CDR3 size: 14 residues. V trimming: 1 base; J trimming: 4 bases; junction bases outside the gene matches: 2. CDR3: CASSLTGGYNEQFF. The CDR3 DNA reads as TGCGCCAGCAGCTTGACGGGGGGATACAATGAGCAGTTCTTC.